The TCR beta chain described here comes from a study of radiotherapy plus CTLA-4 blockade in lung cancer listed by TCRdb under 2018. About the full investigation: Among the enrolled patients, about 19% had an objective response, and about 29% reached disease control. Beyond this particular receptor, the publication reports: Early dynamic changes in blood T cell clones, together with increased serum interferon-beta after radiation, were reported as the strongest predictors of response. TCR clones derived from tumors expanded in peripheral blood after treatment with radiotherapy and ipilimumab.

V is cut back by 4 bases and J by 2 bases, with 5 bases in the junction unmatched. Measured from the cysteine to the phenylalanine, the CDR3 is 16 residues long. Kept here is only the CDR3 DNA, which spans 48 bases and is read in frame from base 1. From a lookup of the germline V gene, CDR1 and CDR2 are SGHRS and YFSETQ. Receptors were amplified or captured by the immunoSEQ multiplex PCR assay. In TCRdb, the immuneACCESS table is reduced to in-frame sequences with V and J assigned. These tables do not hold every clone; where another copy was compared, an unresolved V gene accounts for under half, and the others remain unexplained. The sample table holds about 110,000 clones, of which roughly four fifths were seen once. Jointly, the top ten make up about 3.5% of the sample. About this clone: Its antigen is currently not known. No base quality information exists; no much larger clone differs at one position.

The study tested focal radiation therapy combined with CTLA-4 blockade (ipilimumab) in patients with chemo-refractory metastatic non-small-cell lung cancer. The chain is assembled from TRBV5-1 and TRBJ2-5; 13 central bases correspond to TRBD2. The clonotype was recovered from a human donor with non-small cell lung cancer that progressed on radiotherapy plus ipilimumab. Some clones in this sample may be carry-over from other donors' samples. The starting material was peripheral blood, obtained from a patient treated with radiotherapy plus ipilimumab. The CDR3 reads CASSPGTSGAQETQYF. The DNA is TGCGCCAGCAGCCCTGGGACTAGCGGGGCTCAAGAGACCCAGTACTTC. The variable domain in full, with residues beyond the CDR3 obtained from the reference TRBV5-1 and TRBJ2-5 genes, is KAGVTQTPRYLIKTRGQQVTLSCSPISGHRSVSWYQQTPGQGLQFLFEYFSETQRNKGNFPGRFSGRQFSNSRSEMNVSTLELGDSALYLCASSPGTSGAQETQYFGPGTRLLVL.